Shown below are 8 T cell receptor beta chains from a single sample sequenced in a study of T-cell reconstitution after alpha-beta-depleted transplantation in children. The authors prepared the TCRbeta library with unique molecular identifiers. TCRdb called the PCR reads again in MiXCR, with one record for every CDR3 protein. The profile shows approximately 1,000,000 distinct CDR3 sequences, about 30% of them singletons. Sequenced here: PBMCs, mostly from graft donor cells, sampled 360 days after TCRalphabeta/CD19-depleted stem cell transplant. The receptors here all came from a boy under two years old who had a stem cell transplant for SCID, so the T cells may come from the graft donor.

The V call is TRBV29-1, the J call TRBJ2-3; 13 positions match TRBD2. The CDR3 is 14 amino acids. V trimming: 6 bases; J trimming: 4 bases; junction bases outside the gene matches: 4. The germline V gene encodes CDR1 SQVTM and CDR2 ANQGSEA. In DNA, the CDR3 is TGCAGCGTGGGGACTAGCGGGGTCTCAGATACGCAGTATTTT. Its translation: CSVGTSGVSDTQYF.

The chain couples TRBV7-2 to TRBJ2-5; D remains ambiguous. The CDR3 spans 15 residues. V was shortened by 2 bases and J by 1 base, with 11 bases between the two germline ends. Germline values: CDR1 SGHTA, CDR2 FQGNSA. Written as DNA, the CDR3 is TGTGCCAGCAGCTTAATTAGCTGTCCCCAAGAGACCCAGTACTTC. It yields the protein CASSLISCPQETQYF.

The sample holds a few counts of this clonotype. The gene calls are TRBV12-3 or TRBV12-4 and TRBJ2-1, with D uncertain. Trimming pared 5 bases from V and 10 bases from J, leaving 15 bases between. The CDR3 runs 13 residues. CDR3 nucleotides: TGTGCCAGCAGTCCCCCGGAGCTTCGGGAGCAGTTCTTC. It encodes CASSPPELREQFF.

The rearrangement joins TRBV5-1 to TRBJ2-3, with 7 bases that match TRBD1. Germline V gene data show CDR1 as SGHRS and CDR2 as YFSETQ. The CDR3 length is 15 residues. The V and J ends lost 1 base and 1 base, in that order; junction bases with no gene match: 3. The CDR3 here is CASSLNQGGTDTQYF. CDR3 DNA sequence: TGCGCCAGCAGCTTGAATCAGGGGGGCACAGATACGCAGTATTTT.

The chain has TRBV4-1 and TRBJ2-1; D may be TRBD1 (6 bases). Germline values: CDR1 MGHRA, CDR2 YSYEKL. Trimming pared 2 bases from V and 4 bases from J, leaving 18 bases between. This CDR3 contains 17 residues. The CDR3 here is CASSQPGQMRGYNEQFF. CDR3 DNA: TGCGCCAGCAGCCAACCGGGACAAATGAGGGGGTACAATGAGCAGTTCTTC.

A few counts support this clonotype. This chain uses TRBV29-1 with TRBJ1-1, with 7 bases fitting TRBD1. Germline loops: CDR1 SQVTM, CDR2 ANQGSEA. Germline trimming cut 4 bases from V and 0 bases from J; bases unmatched to any gene: 8. The CDR3 spans 15 residues. The CDR3 coding sequence is TGCAGCGTTGTCGTGGACAGGAGGATGAACACTGAAGCTTTCTTT. Its translation: CSVVVDRRMNTEAFF.

This clonotype was counted once. This sequence joins TRBV6-1 and TRBJ2-7, with D hard to call. This CDR3 has 13 residues. CDR1 and CDR2 (germline): MNHNS, SASEGT. V shed 1 base and J shed 1 base, with 5 bases lying between them. CDR3 sequence reads: CASSEGRSYEQYF. DNA of the CDR3: TGTGCCAGCAGTGAAGGCAGATCCTACGAGCAGTACTTC.

A few counts support this clonotype. CDR3 sequence reads: CASSDRTYSYEQYF. CDR3 sequence (DNA): TGTGCCAGCAGTGATAGGACATATTCCTACGAGCAGTACTTC. The chain is built from TRBV2 and TRBJ2-7; D is perhaps TRBD1 (5 bases). The CDR3 has 14 residues. Deletions cut 3 bases from V and 1 base from J, with 10 bases between. Per germline, CDR1 SNHLY and CDR2 FYNNEI. Full variable domain (outside the CDR3, taken from reference TRBV2 and TRBJ2-7): EPEVTQTPSHQVTQMGQEVILRCVPISNHLYFYWYRQILGQKVEFLVSFYNNEISEKSEIFDDQFSVERPDGSNFTLKIRSTKLEDSAMYFCASSDRTYSYEQYFGPGTRLTVT.